What follows are 9 T cell receptor beta chains derived from one specimen sequenced in a study of T cell responses to AZD1222 COVID-19 vaccine (dated by TCRdb to the early 2020s). The method behind the library was the immunoSEQ multiplex PCR assay. This is the immuneACCESS table as TCRdb keeps it, with only in-frame sequences that have V and J called. A part of the clones is gone; compared with another copy, unresolved V genes explain less than half, and the rest is unexplained. The table for this sample lists over 100,000 clones; about 90% of them were counted only once. The ten largest clonotypes hold over 6.5% of the sample. The time point label, read with the paper, signifies: baseline before first vaccination. The sample was peripheral blood, taken on day 0 of AZD1222 vaccination. These receptors were collected from an adult in good health.

By its share, this clone is medium-sized. This sample also contains other DNA sequences that code for the same CDR3. Written as DNA, the CDR3 is TGTGCCATCAGTACGGGACAGGGGCTACTTTATAATTCACCCCTCCACTTT. Translated, it gives CAISTGQGLLYNSPLHF. The gene calls are TRBV10-3 and TRBJ1-6, with 10 bases aligning to TRBD1. Germline values: CDR1 ENHRY, CDR2 SYGVKD. Unmatched junction bases numbered 8, after V lost 5 bases and J lost 4 bases. The CDR3 has 17 residues.

The chain couples TRBV2 to TRBJ1-1; possibly TRBD1 for D (5 bases). This CDR3 region has 13 residues. CDR1 and CDR2 (germline): SNHLY, FYNNEI. Trimming removed 7 bases at V and 7 bases at J, with 16 bases between. CDR3 residues: CASTKEGPSEAFF. CDR3 sequence (DNA): TGTGCCAGCACCAAAGAGGGGCCTAGTGAAGCTTTCTTT. The entire variable domain, with the rest obtained from reference TRBV2 and TRBJ1-1, is as follows: EPEVTQTPSHQVTQMGQEVILRCVPISNHLYFYWYRQILGQKVEFLVSFYNNEISEKSEIFDDQFSVERPDGSNFTLKIRSTKLEDSAMYFCASTKEGPSEAFFGQGTRLTVV.

This sequence joins TRBV2 and TRBJ1-1, with 7 bases fitting TRBD1. The germline gives CDR1 SNHLY, CDR2 FYNNEI. Trimming at V came to 6 bases and at J to 10 bases, leaving 11 bases not matched to a gene. The length of the CDR3 is 13 residues. CDR3 loop: CASSLNGQVGAFF. The CDR3 DNA reads TGTGCCAGCAGCTTAAACGGACAGGTAGGAGCTTTCTTT.

V and J are TRBV7-9 and TRBJ1-1; a weak D match, TRBD1 (6 bases). This CDR3 has 15 residues. In germline, CDR1 is SEHNR, CDR2 FQNEAQ (reference sequence). V dropped 2 bases and J dropped 5 bases, with 15 bases sitting between them. The CDR3 is CASSLLSGGGTEAFF. In nucleotides, the CDR3 is TGTGCCAGCAGCTTACTGTCTGGGGGCGGGACTGAAGCTTTCTTT.

The CDR3 coding sequence is TGTGCCAGCAGCCCAGATGGGCGGGGTCGGATCAATGAGCAGTTCTTC. Translation gives CASSPDGRGRINEQFF. This rearrangement joins TRBV7-9 to TRBJ2-1, with D tentatively TRBD2 (6 bases). The CDR3 has 16 residues. V lost 5 bases and J 6 bases, leaving 20 bases between the germline ends. The germline V gene encodes CDR1 SEHNR and CDR2 FQNEAQ (reference sequence).

The rearrangement links TRBV5-5 to TRBJ2-7; possible D gene TRBD2, 6 bases. CDR1 is SGHKS, CDR2 YYEKEE, per germline (reference sequence). V shed 4 bases and J shed 3 bases, with 14 bases lying between them. CDR3 length: 14 residues. The CDR3 bases are TGTGCCAGCAGCCTCCTGACTAGTAGCTACGAGCAGTACTTC. Protein sequence: CASSLLTSSYEQYF.

The J gene is TRBJ2-1, the V gene TRBV2; D is perhaps TRBD2 (5 bases). The CDR3 contains 14 residues. The germline V gene has CDR1 SNHLY and CDR2 FYNNEI. V gave up 7 bases and J gave up 5 bases, with 15 bases separating them. The CDR3: CASIEAGVDNEQFF. The CDR3 DNA reads TGTGCCAGCATCGAAGCCGGGGTGGACAATGAGCAGTTCTTC.

J is TRBJ2-3 and V is TRBV11-2, with 11 bases that match TRBD2. Germline assignment: CDR1 SGHAT and CDR2 FQNNGV. The CDR3 consists of 18 residues. V was clipped by 0 bases and J by 2 bases; unmatched bases: 7. The DNA for the CDR3 is TGTGCCAGCAGCTTAGATCTACTAGCGGGGGCAACCACAGATACGCAGTATTTT. Its translation is CASSLDLLAGATTDTQYF.

The chain joins TRBV27 to TRBJ2-7; D is unresolved. Trimming removed 0 bases at V and 0 bases at J, with 6 bases between. This CDR3 has 14 amino acids. Germline-derived CDR1 and CDR2 are MNHEY and SMNVEV (reference sequence). Here the CDR3 DNA reads TGTGCCAGCAGTTTATCGAGAAGCTCCTACGAGCAGTACTTC. Its translation is CASSLSRSSYEQYF.